One T cell receptor beta chain is described in this entry. Its antigen is still unknown. J lost 7 bases, V lost 2 bases, and 12 bases had no gene match. Germline V gene data show CDR1 as SGHRS and CDR2 as YFSETQ. The CDR3 consists of 16 residues. These data are taken from a study of shared clonotypes between healthy human individuals. Findings and caveats of the study: Rarefaction revealed incomplete sorted-subset sequencing despite large depth.

The split of CD4+ cells yielded CD45RA+ naive and CD45RA-negative memory subsets. TCRdb keeps only in-frame clones here, not all; method: immunoSEQ multiplex PCR. The sample comprises about 1.1 million clones, around three quarters of which are singletons, and 0.55% to 0.7% rests with the top ten. The chain employs TRBV5-1 and TRBJ2-1; 7 bases map to TRBD1. Sequencing was carried out using memory CD4+ T cells from PBMCs. As for subset: CD45RA-negative fraction. This sequence originates from a man between 18 and 29 years old in good health. Some clones in this sample may be carry-over from other donors' samples. The CDR3 bases are TGCGCCAGCAGCTTCGGCTCCGGGACAGCCGGGAATGAGCAGTTCTTC. Protein product: CASSFGSGTAGNEQFF.